The rows below give T cell receptor beta chains drawn from one sample of a study of T-cell reconstitution after alpha-beta-depleted transplantation in children. A single record per CDR3 protein comes from TCRdb applying MiXCR to the PCR reads. The table lists about 980,000 distinct CDR3 sequences, about 26% of them singletons. The sample in question was PBMCs, mostly from graft donor cells, obtained 360 days after TCRalphabeta/CD19-depleted stem cell transplant. The receptors come from a boy in the first two years of life who had a stem cell transplant for SCID, so the T cells may come from the graft donor. The CDR3 runs from the conserved cysteine through the conserved F or W. D genes are given only for firm matches. Rows may omit the clone size; those that give it use once, few, many or a size class.

D: -; V: TRBV2; J: TRBJ1-1; size: few; CDR3: CASSEQAETEAFF; DNA: TGTGCCAGCAGTGAACAGGCGGAGACTGAAGCTTTCTTT
D: TRBD1; V: TRBV6-2/TRBV6-3; J: TRBJ2-4; size: -; CDR3: CASSWTGGIAKNIQYF; DNA: TGTGCCAGCAGCTGGACAGGGGGAATAGCCAAAAACATTCAGTACTTC
D: -; V: TRBV12-3/TRBV12-4; J: TRBJ2-4; size: -; CDR3: CASSHGGGWNIQYF; DNA: TGTGCCAGCAGCCACGGTGGTGGATGGAACATTCAGTACTTC
D: TRBD2; V: TRBV4-1; J: TRBJ2-3; size: few; CDR3: CASSQDGEAREADTQYF; DNA: TGCGCCAGCAGCCAAGATGGTGAGGCCCGGGAGGCAGATACGCAGTATTTT
D: -; V: TRBV4-3; J: TRBJ2-7; size: -; CDR3: CASSQFRARHEQYF; DNA: TGCGCCAGCAGCCAATTCCGGGCTCGGCACGAGCAGTACTTC
D: -; V: TRBV4-2; J: TRBJ1-4; size: few; CDR3: CASSHPGQVPTKLFF; DNA: TGTGCCAGCAGCCACCCTGGACAAGTACCGACTAAACTGTTTTTT
D: -; V: TRBV5-1; J: TRBJ1-4; size: -; CDR3: CASSDYGSWAEKLFF; DNA: TGCGCCAGCAGCGACTACGGGTCATGGGCTGAAAAACTGTTTTTT
D: -; V: TRBV14; J: TRBJ2-1; size: -; CDR3: CASSQRLVAYNEQFF; DNA: TGTGCCAGCAGCCAACGACTAGTTGCCTACAATGAGCAGTTCTTC
D: TRBD2; V: TRBV20-1; J: TRBJ2-5; size: -; CDR3: CSATPGLATETQYF; DNA: TGCAGTGCCACCCCGGGACTAGCGACGGAGACCCAGTACTTC
D: -; V: TRBV7-8; J: TRBJ1-1; size: -; CDR3: CASSSSWGTMNTEAFF; DNA: TGTGCCAGCAGCTCCTCATGGGGGACCATGAACACTGAAGCTTTCTTT
D: -; V: TRBV20-1; J: TRBJ1-1; size: -; CDR3: CSATDGWLASGAFF; DNA: TGCAGTGCCACAGACGGGTGGCTAGCATCGGGAGCTTTCTTT
D: -; V: TRBV19; J: TRBJ2-1; size: -; CDR3: CASSMSYEQFF; DNA: TGTGCCAGTAGTATGAGTTATGAGCAGTTCTTC
D: -; V: TRBV20-1; J: TRBJ2-5; size: few; CDR3: CSANPGLLQETQYF; DNA: TGCAGTGCCAATCCGGGACTTTTACAAGAGACCCAGTACTTC